A selection of T cell receptor beta chains follows, all from one sample in a study of CD8 T cells in ankylosing spondylitis. A single record per CDR3 protein comes from TCRdb applying MiXCR to the 5' RACE reads. The sample has a few hundred thousand distinct CDR3 sequences, roughly 10% seen once. Sequenced: blood, either unsorted or a sorted T cell fraction (not recorded which). All receptors derive from a male donor with ankylosing spondylitis or in good health (not recorded which). Each CDR3 is given with its conserved first and last residue. Each record gives: clone size, J gene, V gene, CDR3 protein. Only some rows state a clone size, as once, few, many or a class for expanded clones.

>few|TRBJ1-1|TRBV19
CASRVPGHPTTEAFF
>many|TRBJ1-5|TRBV12-3/TRBV12-4
CASSFHDSNQPQHF
>.|TRBJ2-7|TRBV25-1
CASSLMYEQYF
>many|TRBJ2-2|TRBV5-1
CASSLRQGTTGELFF
>many|TRBJ2-1|TRBV4-1
CASSHILDSGGANEQFF
>many|TRBJ2-2|TRBV5-1
CASSMGTAGTRELFF
>many|TRBJ2-1|TRBV27
CASSLLGDEQFF
>.|TRBJ2-2|TRBV3-1
CATSQVPHIGLAVGELFF
>few|TRBJ2-3|TRBV10-3
CAISESEGRAGDTQYF
>many|TRBJ2-3|TRBV5-6
CASSNGQIRYGDTQYF
>many|TRBJ1-2|TRBV9
CASSDETANYGYTF
>many|TRBJ2-3|TRBV20-1
CSASGTSGVADTQYF
>few|TRBJ1-1|TRBV14
CASSQGVLRRAEAFF
>many|TRBJ2-1|TRBV24-1
CATGSNNEQFF
>few|TRBJ1-3|TRBV6-6
CASLVGNTIYF
>many|TRBJ1-3|TRBV20-1
CSVEGRSGNTIYF
>.|TRBJ2-1|TRBV6-1
CASSALAGGMDEQFF
>.|TRBJ1-5|TRBV4-1
CASSQEFPSLYQPQHF
>.|TRBJ2-7|TRBV6-2/TRBV6-3
CASSYGTSGDEQYF
>many|TRBJ1-1|TRBV3-1
CASSQDGVGGREAFF
>many|TRBJ2-3|TRBV10-3
CATTDSLTDTQYF
>few|TRBJ1-2|TRBV12-3/TRBV12-4
CASMRSHGYTF
>.|TRBJ2-7|TRBV7-6
CASSLEREFSHEQYF
>.|TRBJ2-3|TRBV10-3
CAISGPAADTQYF
>many|TRBJ2-2|TRBV12-3/TRBV12-4
CASSRLLGEELFF
>.|TRBJ2-3|TRBV5-1
CASSLAQFTDTQYF
>.|TRBJ1-3|TRBV19
CASSIPRWSSGNTIYF
>many|TRBJ1-1|TRBV10-3
CAISDPGWDTEAFF
>few|TRBJ2-3|TRBV9
CASSVGPSDTQYF
>many|TRBJ2-1|TRBV6-4
CASSPRSSSSYNEQFF
>few|TRBJ2-2|TRBV19
CASSKGQGNTGELFF
>many|TRBJ1-6|TRBV29-1
CSVPSTAIFISSYNSPLHF
>many|TRBJ2-1|TRBV20-1
CSAHRQTSGKVEFF
>many|TRBJ1-6|TRBV10-3
CAISELSGLSPLHF
>many|TRBJ2-7|TRBV7-9
CASSFGGAGYEQYF
>few|TRBJ1-5|TRBV18
CASSPDGNNQPQHF
>many|TRBJ2-7|TRBV20-1
CSARAPGLAVRGGYEQYF
>.|TRBJ1-5|TRBV11-3
CASSLGPSYSNQPQHF
>many|TRBJ2-7|TRBV5-1
CASSFVGTPYEQYF
>few|TRBJ2-7|TRBV3-1
CASSQVAGATYEQYF
>once|TRBJ2-7|TRBV20-1
CSARRAGSLEQYF
>many|TRBJ2-2|TRBV20-1
CSARGLFTGELFF
>many|TRBJ2-2|TRBV20-1
CSARDPPGELFF
>many|TRBJ2-1|TRBV12-3/TRBV12-4
CASTESSGRNEQFF
>many|TRBJ1-1|TRBV5-5
CASSLVSNTEAFF
>many|TRBJ2-2|TRBV6-1
CASRKGQNTGELFF
>once|TRBJ2-2|TRBV29-1
CSVYRGTGELFF
>many|TRBJ2-3|TRBV7-3
CASSPLPRTSGAFIADTQYF
>many|TRBJ2-3|TRBV20-1
CSAFGTSTDTQYF
>.|TRBJ2-1|TRBV28
CASSLSRTSVYNEQFF
>few|TRBJ2-1|TRBV20-1
CSARRKGQLSYNEQFF
>once|TRBJ1-1|TRBV5-1
CASSGEATEAFF
>few|TRBJ2-3|TRBV12-3/TRBV12-4
CASSSGAFAQYF